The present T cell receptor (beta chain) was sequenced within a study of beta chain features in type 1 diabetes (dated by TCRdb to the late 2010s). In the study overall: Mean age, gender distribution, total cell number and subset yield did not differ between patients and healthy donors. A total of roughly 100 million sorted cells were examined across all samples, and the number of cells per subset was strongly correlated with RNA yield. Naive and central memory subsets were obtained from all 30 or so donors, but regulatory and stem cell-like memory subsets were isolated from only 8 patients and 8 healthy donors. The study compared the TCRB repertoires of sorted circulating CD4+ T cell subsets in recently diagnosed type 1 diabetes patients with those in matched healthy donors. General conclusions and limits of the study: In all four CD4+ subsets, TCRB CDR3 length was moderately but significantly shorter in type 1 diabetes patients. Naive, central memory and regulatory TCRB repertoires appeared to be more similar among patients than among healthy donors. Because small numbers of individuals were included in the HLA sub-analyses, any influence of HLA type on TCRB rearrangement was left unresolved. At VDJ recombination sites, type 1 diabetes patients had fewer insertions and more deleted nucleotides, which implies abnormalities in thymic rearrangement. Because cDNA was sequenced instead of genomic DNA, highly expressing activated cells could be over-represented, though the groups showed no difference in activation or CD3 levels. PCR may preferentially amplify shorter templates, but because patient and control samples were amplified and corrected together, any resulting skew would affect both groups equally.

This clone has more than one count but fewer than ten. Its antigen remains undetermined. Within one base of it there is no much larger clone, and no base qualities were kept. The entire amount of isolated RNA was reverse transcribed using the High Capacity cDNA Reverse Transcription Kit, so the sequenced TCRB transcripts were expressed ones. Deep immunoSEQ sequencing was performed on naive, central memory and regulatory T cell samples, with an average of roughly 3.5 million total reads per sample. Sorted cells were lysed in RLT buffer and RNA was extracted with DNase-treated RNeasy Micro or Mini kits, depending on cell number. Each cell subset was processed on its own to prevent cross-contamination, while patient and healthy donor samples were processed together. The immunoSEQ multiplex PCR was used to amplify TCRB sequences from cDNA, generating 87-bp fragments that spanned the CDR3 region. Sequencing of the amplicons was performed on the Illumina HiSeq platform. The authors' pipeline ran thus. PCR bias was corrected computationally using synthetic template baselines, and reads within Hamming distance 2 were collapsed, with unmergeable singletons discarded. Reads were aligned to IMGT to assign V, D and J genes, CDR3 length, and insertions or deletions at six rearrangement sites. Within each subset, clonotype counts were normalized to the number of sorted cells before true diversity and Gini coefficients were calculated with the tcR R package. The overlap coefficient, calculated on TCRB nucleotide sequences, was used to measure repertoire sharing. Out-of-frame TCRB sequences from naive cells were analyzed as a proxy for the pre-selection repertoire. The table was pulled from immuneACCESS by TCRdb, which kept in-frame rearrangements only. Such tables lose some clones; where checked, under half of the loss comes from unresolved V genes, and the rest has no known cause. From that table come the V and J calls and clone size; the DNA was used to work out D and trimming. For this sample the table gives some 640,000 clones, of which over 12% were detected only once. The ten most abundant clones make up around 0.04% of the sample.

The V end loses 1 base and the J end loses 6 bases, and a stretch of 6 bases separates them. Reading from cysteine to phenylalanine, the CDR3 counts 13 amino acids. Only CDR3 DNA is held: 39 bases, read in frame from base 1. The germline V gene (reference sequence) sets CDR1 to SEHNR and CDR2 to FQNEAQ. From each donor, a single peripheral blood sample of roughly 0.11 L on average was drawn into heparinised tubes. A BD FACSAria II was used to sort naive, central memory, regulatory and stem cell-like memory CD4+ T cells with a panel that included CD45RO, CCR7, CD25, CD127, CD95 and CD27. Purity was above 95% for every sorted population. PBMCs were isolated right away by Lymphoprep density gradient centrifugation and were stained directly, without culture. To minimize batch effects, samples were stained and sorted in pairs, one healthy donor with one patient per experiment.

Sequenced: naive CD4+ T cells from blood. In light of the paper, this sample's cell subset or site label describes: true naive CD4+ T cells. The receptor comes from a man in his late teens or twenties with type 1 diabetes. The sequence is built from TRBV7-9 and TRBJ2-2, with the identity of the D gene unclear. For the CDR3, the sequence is CASSLGVSGELFF. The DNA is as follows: TGTGCCAGCAGCTTAGGGGTCTCCGGGGAGCTGTTTTTT. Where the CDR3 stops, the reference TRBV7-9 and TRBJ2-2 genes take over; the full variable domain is DTGVSQNPRHKITKRGQNVTFRCDPISEHNRLYWYRQTLGQGPEFLTYFQNEAQLEKSRLLSDRFSAERPKGSFSTLEIQRTEQGDSAMYLCASSLGVSGELFFGEGSRLTVL.